This T cell receptor (beta chain) derives from a study of T cells after yellow fever vaccination. Overall study findings and caveats: The study re-detected most primary-vaccination clones after the booster (96% CD4, just over 85% CD8).

This clonotype was recorded at least ten times. As yet, its antigen is unknown. The authors made TCR cDNA by 5'RACE template switching, adding a universal primer site and UMIs. TCRdb fed the 5' RACE reads into MiXCR, producing one record per CDR3 protein. Of approximately 160,000 distinct CDR3 sequences detected, over 7% appear once; the ten largest clones hold about 40%. Trimming removed 8 bases from V and 1 base from J; junction bases left unmatched: 6. Germline V gives CDR1 MNHNY, CDR2 SVGAGI (reference sequence). CDR3 length: 14 residues. Sequences were derived from CD8+ T cells sorted from PBMCs, sampled 45 days after the yellow fever booster vaccination. This chain links TRBV6-6 with TRBJ2-5; TRBD2 matches at 8 bases. The TCR was taken from a man aged 18 to 30 who received the YFV17D yellow fever vaccine. CDR3 sequence: CASRREGVQETQYF. The CDR3 DNA is TGTGCCAGCCGTCGGGAGGGGGTCCAAGAGACCCAGTACTTC.